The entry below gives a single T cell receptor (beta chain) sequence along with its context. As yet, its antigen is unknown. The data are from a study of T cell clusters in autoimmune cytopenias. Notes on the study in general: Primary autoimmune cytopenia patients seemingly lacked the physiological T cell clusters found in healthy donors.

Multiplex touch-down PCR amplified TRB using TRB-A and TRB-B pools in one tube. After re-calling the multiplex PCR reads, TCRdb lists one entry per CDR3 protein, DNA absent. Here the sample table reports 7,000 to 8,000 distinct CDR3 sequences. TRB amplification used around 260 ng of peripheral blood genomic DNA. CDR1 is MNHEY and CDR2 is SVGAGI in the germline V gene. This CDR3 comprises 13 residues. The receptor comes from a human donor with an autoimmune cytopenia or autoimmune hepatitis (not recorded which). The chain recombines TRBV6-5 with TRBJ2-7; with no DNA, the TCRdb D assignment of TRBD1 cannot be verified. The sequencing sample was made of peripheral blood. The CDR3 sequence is CASRDRTLEWQYF.